The clone carrying this T cell receptor beta chain was picked up many times. Each CDR3 protein is one row after TCRdb ran MiXCR on the PCR reads. The sample lists about half a million distinct CDR3 sequences, about 22% occurring once. The germline gives CDR1 GTSNPN, CDR2 SVGIG (reference sequence). The CDR3 contains 11 residues. V was shortened by 5 bases and J by 7 bases, with 12 bases between the two germline ends. The record originates from a study of molecular identifiers for immune sequencing clone quantification. At the level of the study: Replicate RNA came from roughly 20,000 or 100,000 naive CD8 cells and was split five ways, and four parts were sequenced.

Sequencing used naive CD8+ T cells from blood, with Jurkat cell RNA spiked in. Noted subset: FACS-sorted CD8+CD4-CCR7+CD45RA+ naive T cells. This clonotype was sampled from a human donor in good health. Some libraries in this study had Jurkat cell RNA spiked in. The rearrangement joins TRBV30 to TRBJ2-7; D is uncertain. In nucleotides, the CDR3 is TGTGCCTGGCAGAAAGCATTAGAGCAGTACTTC. Its translation is CAWQKALEQYF.